This T cell receptor (beta chain) was sequenced for a study of T cell repertoires in cytomegalovirus infection. Study details: Recently identified HLA-C-restricted CMV epitopes and well-studied HLA-B-restricted CMV epitopes were used by the study.

V lost 5 bases and J lost 7, with 15 bases in between. CDR3 length equals 14 residues. Germline V gives CDR1 SGHTA, CDR2 FQGNSA. TCRdb ran MiXCR on the reads and lists one entry per CDR3 protein. This sample has roughly 500,000 distinct CDR3 sequences, with 30% to 40% found just once. This clonotype showed up many times. Its antigen remains unknown. Whole-study results and caveats: Using cumulative public TCR beta family frequency, the authors identified those who carried CMV together with the relevant HLA.

The V gene is TRBV7-2, the J gene TRBJ2-1; D call uncertain. Here the sequenced sample was cultured PBMCs, taken from culture after CMV antigen stimulation. The origin of this receptor is a human donor in good health (CMV status not recorded). Some clones in this sample may be carry-over from other donors' samples. For the CDR3, the DNA is TGTGCCAGCAGCCCCCGGCTGGTAGATAATGAGCAGTTCTTC. It specifies CASSPRLVDNEQFF.